These 7 T cell receptor beta chains share one sample of origin, sequenced in a study of OX40 agonist ivuxolimab in advanced cancers. Sequencing used immunoSEQ multiplex PCR; TCRdb keeps in-frame clones, though not all of them. The table includes over 20,000 clones, about 88% detected once. The specimen was CD4+ or CD8+ T cells sorted from blood, collected in a trial of the OX40 agonist ivuxolimab. The receptor source for this set is an adult with an advanced solid tumor such as melanoma, head and neck, liver or kidney cancer.

The genes are TRBV12-5 and TRBJ2-3; D is possibly TRBD1 or TRBD2 (5 bases each). Trimming removed 1 base from V and 5 bases from J, with 7 bases in between. The CDR3 covers 13 residues. Germline V gives CDR1 LGHNT, CDR2 FRNRAP. The CDR3 DNA reads TGTGCTAGTGGTTTGGGGGGGTTAGATACGCAGTATTTT. This gives the protein CASGLGGLDTQYF.

This clone was observed a handful of times. The chain recombines TRBV9 with TRBJ1-1; the D is unclear. The length of the CDR3 is 16 residues. Deletions cut 0 bases from V and 1 base from J, with 13 bases between. Germline loops: CDR1 SGDLS, CDR2 YYNGEE. The CDR3 region has the DNA TGTGCCAGCAGCGTAGCTGGTCGGGTAACGAACACTGAAGCTTTCTTT. Its protein product is CASSVAGRVTNTEAFF. Filled out from reference TRBV9 and TRBJ1-1, the complete variable domain reads DSGVTQTPKHLITATGQRVTLRCSPRSGDLSVYWYQQSLDQGLQFLIQYYNGEERAKGNILERFSAQQFPDLHSELNLSSLELGDSALYFCASSVAGRVTNTEAFFGQGTRLTVV.

This sequence joins TRBV4-2 and TRBJ2-5; perhaps TRBD2 as D (6 bases). Germline-derived CDR1 and CDR2 are LGHNA and YNFKEQ. The CDR3 contains 14 residues. The V end was cut by 1 base, the J end by 2 bases, with 8 bases between. The CDR3: CASSQGSGQETQYF. Here the CDR3 DNA reads TGTGCCAGCAGCCAAGGCAGCGGGCAAGAGACCCAGTACTTC.

This chain connects TRBV5-1 to TRBJ2-7, with TRBD1 matching over 7 bases. This CDR3 spans 15 amino acids. V was clipped by 0 bases and J by 4 bases; unmatched bases: 7. Per germline, CDR1 SGHRS and CDR2 YFSETQ. CDR3 coding DNA: TGCGCCAGCAGCTTGGACAGGGGTAATATGTACGAGCAGTACTTC. Protein sequence: CASSLDRGNMYEQYF.

The J gene is TRBJ2-2, the V gene TRBV5-1; D is possibly TRBD1 (8 bases). The CDR3 is made up of 15 amino acids. Germline CDR1 and CDR2: SGHRS and YFSETQ. V was clipped by 4 bases and J by 5 bases, with 15 bases between them. The CDR3 DNA follows: TGCGCCAGCAGCCAAACAGGGGGAGGGACCGGGGAGCTGTTTTTT. It yields the protein CASSQTGGGTGELFF.

This clone was detected only a few times. The chain joins TRBV19 to TRBJ1-1, with TRBD1 as a possible D gene (6 bases). Germline V lookup: CDR1 LNHDA, CDR2 SQIVND (reference sequence). The CDR3 runs 14 residues. The V end lost 6 bases, the J end lost 1 base, and 12 bases lay between the germline ends. The CDR3 sequence: CASRLGQTNTEAFF. CDR3 coding DNA: TGTGCCAGTAGACTAGGACAGACGAACACTGAAGCTTTCTTT.

The rearrangement uses TRBV6-6 and TRBJ1-4; a possible D gene is TRBD1 (5 bases). The CDR3 spans 15 residues. Trimming took 0 bases from V and 6 from J, leaving 11 bases between them. Germline CDR1 MNHNY, CDR2 SVGAGI (reference sequence). CDR3 residues: CASSYSSQGDEKLFF. The CDR3 DNA follows: TGTGCCAGCAGTTACTCGAGTCAGGGTGATGAAAAACTGTTTTTT.